This TCR beta chain was captured by sequencing in a study of control samples from healthy donors and cancer patients. Libraries were prepared by immunoSEQ multiplex PCR; TCRdb keeps only in-frame clonotypes and omits some of them. Altogether about 150,000 clones are present, 85% to 95% being singletons, with the ten largest covering over 2%. Per germline, CDR1 WNHNN and CDR2 SYGVQD (reference sequence). The V end lost 4 bases, the J end lost 0 bases, and 15 bases lay between the germline ends. This CDR3 has 17 residues. This TCR was recovered from a man aged 50 to 60 in good health. V is TRBV10-1 and J is TRBJ2-2; D unresolved. The sequencing input was blood. The CDR3 loop is CASSVTRGIANTGELFF. The CDR3, as DNA: TGCGCCAGCAGTGTTACCCGAGGTATCGCGAACACCGGGGAGCTGTTTTTT.